This entry lists 8 T cell receptor beta chains sequenced from one sample in a study of OX40 agonist ivuxolimab in advanced cancers. Only in-frame clones appear in the TCRdb table, and some are missing; sequencing was by immunoSEQ multiplex PCR. The sample gives approximately 70,000 clones, more than 75% of which show up once; roughly 6% is in the top ten. Sequences were derived from CD4+ or CD8+ T cells sorted from blood, sampled in a trial of the OX40 agonist ivuxolimab. Receptors originate from an adult with an advanced solid tumor such as melanoma, head and neck, liver or kidney cancer.

The rearrangement links TRBV16 to TRBJ2-7; D may be TRBD2 (5 bases). Per the germline V gene, CDR1 is KGHSY and CDR2 is FQNENV. Trimming took 0 bases from V and 6 from J, leaving 12 bases between them. This CDR3 has 14 amino acids. The CDR3 bases are TGTGCCAGCAGCCAATCCTCGGGGTATGGCGAGCAGTACTTC. This codes for CASSQSSGYGEQYF.

This clone was observed a handful of times. The chain recombines TRBV15 with TRBJ2-1; possibly TRBD2 for D (6 bases). The germline CDR1 and CDR2 sequences are LNHNV and YYDKDF (reference sequence). Trimming pared 6 bases from V and 4 bases from J, leaving 19 bases between. The length of the CDR3 is 16 residues. The CDR3 protein is CATRPGPGLAYNEQFF. As DNA, the CDR3 is TGTGCCACCAGGCCCGGCCCGGGACTCGCTTACAATGAGCAGTTCTTC.

This chain links TRBV11-2 with TRBJ1-4; D might be TRBD1 (6 bases). The germline V and J ends were trimmed by 3 bases and 6 bases, with 8 bases remaining between them. This CDR3 has 13 residues. CDR1 is SGHAT, CDR2 FQNNGV, per germline. This chain's CDR3 is CASSLAGDEKLFF. CDR3 sequence (DNA): TGTGCCAGCAGCTTGGCAGGGGATGAAAAACTGTTTTTT.

The rearrangement uses TRBV10-3 and TRBJ1-1; 8 bases map to TRBD1. V gave up 6 bases and J gave up 0 bases; unmatched junction bases: 6. Germline assignment: CDR1 ENHRY and CDR2 SYGVKD. This CDR3 has 15 residues. The CDR3, as DNA: TGTGCCATCAGGGGACAGGAACAGATGAACACTGAAGCTTTCTTT. This translates into CAIRGQEQMNTEAFF.

The genes are TRBV19 and TRBJ1-1; D unresolved. With 3 bases removed from V and 3 bases from J, the gap between germline ends came to 8 bases. Looked up from germline, CDR1 is LNHDA and CDR2 is SQIVND (reference sequence). CDR3 length: 13 residues. The CDR3 nucleotides are TGTGCCAGTAGTATTCGGGTCTACACTGAAGCTTTCTTT. Amino acid sequence: CASSIRVYTEAFF. The entire variable domain, with the rest obtained from reference TRBV19 and TRBJ1-1, is as follows: DGGITQSPKYLFRKEGQNVTLSCEQNLNHDAMYWYRQDPGQGLRLIYYSQIVNDFQKGDIAEGYSVSREKKESFPLTVTSAQKNPTAFYLCASSIRVYTEAFFGQGTRLTVV.

The chain couples TRBV7-2 to TRBJ2-7, with 7 bases aligning to TRBD1. This CDR3 spans 14 amino acids. The ends lost 4 bases at V and 4 bases at J; junction bases unmatched: 7. CDR1 and CDR2 (germline): SGHTA, FQGNSA. The CDR3 loop reads CASSYGTATYEQYF. The CDR3, as DNA: TGTGCCAGCAGCTACGGGACAGCCACATACGAGCAGTACTTC.

The rearrangement links TRBV5-1 to TRBJ2-1; TRBD1 or TRBD2 may be the D gene (5 bases each). Germline-derived CDR1 and CDR2 are SGHRS and YFSETQ. The V and J ends lost 4 bases and 5 bases respectively, with 13 bases between them. The CDR3 sequence is 14 residues long. CDR3 nucleotide sequence: TGCGCCAGCAGCCCCGGGACCCATAACAATGAGCAGTTCTTC. Translating it yields CASSPGTHNNEQFF.

In its sample, this clone was seen once. This chain joins TRBV7-9 and TRBJ2-2; 9 nucleotides line up with TRBD1. Trimming took 5 bases from V and 7 from J; bases not matched to a gene: 8. CDR3 size: 15 residues. Per germline, CDR1 SEHNR and CDR2 FQNEAQ (reference sequence). As DNA, the CDR3 is TGTGCCAGCAGCCAAGCGACAGGGGGTGTCGGGGAGCTGTTTTTT. Encoded protein: CASSQATGGVGELFF.